The sequence of this T cell receptor beta chain was determined in a study of shared clonotypes between healthy human individuals. The naive CD8 population came from CD45RO-negative cells selected for CCR7, without terminally differentiated effector memory CD45RA+ cells. Germline values: CDR1 GTSNPN, CDR2 SVGIG (reference sequence). The CDR3 is 11 amino acids. V lost 4 bases and J lost 7, with 11 bases in between. Profiled with immunoSEQ multiplex PCR; TCRdb holds only in-frame clones, not every one. The sample records about 590,000 clones, roughly 96% being singletons. The sample was naive CD8+ T cells sorted from blood. The chain is built from TRBV30 and TRBJ2-7; D gene ambiguous. This clonotype was sampled from a woman in her twenties or thirties in good health. CDR3 residues: CAWKGTVEQYF. In DNA, the CDR3 is TGTGCCTGGAAAGGCACAGTGGAGCAGTACTTC. The entire variable domain, with the rest obtained from reference TRBV30 and TRBJ2-7, is as follows: SQTIHQWPATLVQPVGSPLSLECTVEGTSNPNLYWYRQAAGRGLQLLFYSVGIGQISSEVPQNLSASRPQDRQFILSSKKLLLSDSGFYLCAWKGTVEQYFGPGTRLTVT.